This TCR beta chain was obtained from a study of vaccination effects on CD4 cells after COVID-19. Study results and limitations: Nearly all vaccine-induced clones in healthy recipients recognized only SARS-CoV-2.

Sequencing used immunoSEQ multiplex PCR; TCRdb keeps in-frame clones, though not all of them. Among tens of thousands of clones listed, 60% to 80% were seen once. As concerns this clone: The antigen is undetermined.

The germline CDR1 and CDR2 sequences are SGHTA and FQGNSA. Trimming left V 5 bases short and J 4 bases short, with 11 bases between. The CDR3 is 13 residues long. Antigen-specific CD4+ T cells were expanded with viral peptide pools in the ViraFEST assay before sequencing. It was after nine to eleven days of culture that CD4+ T cells were isolated. Nucleocapsid antibodies stayed negative before and after vaccination, showing no earlier SARS-CoV-2 infection. A few million PBMC per well received about 10 IU/ml IL-2 and about 10 ug/ml peptides in culture. On both days 3 and 7, half of the culture medium was replaced with IL-2 medium.

The chain is built from TRBV7-2 and TRBJ1-2, with unresolved D. This TCR derives from a human donor who received a COVID-19 vaccine. The sequences come from CD4+ T cells from PBMCs cultured with HCoV-229E spike peptides, collected before COVID-19 vaccination. In nucleotides, the CDR3 is TGTGCCAGCAGCCCCCACAGATTCTATGGCTACACCTTC. It yields the protein CASSPHRFYGYTF.